The source of this T cell receptor (beta chain) is a study of T-cell memory formation after mild COVID-19. Overall study context: TCR clustering was largely donor specific.

TCRdb re-analysed the 5' RACE reads in MiXCR, keeping a single row per CDR3 protein. The top ten hold approximately 13% of the sample, which has approximately 500,000 distinct CDR3 sequences, around 27% seen once. Whole-study findings and limits: Day 15 to 85 contracting clones showed balanced CD4/CD8; day 15 to 37 expanders favored CD4+.

Remarks on this clonotype: The antigen is not known.

Trimming took off 3 bases at V and 4 bases at J, with 12 bases between the two ends. There are 14 residues in the CDR3. J is TRBJ2-5 and V is TRBV12-3 or TRBV12-4; possibly TRBD1 for D (6 bases). The receptor was derived from an adult woman who had mild COVID-19 (a few samples of this study predate the infection). Cell type and time point are not known. The source material was PBMCs or a T cell subset sorted from them (not recorded which). The CDR3 here is CASSFVPGAETQYF. The CDR3 coding sequence is TGTGCCAGCAGTTTCGTCCCAGGGGCAGAGACCCAGTACTTC.